This record covers a single TCR beta chain. Seattle participants joined during active infection and were tracked over time. This record comes from a study of blood T cell repertoires in COVID-19. Repertoires were generated with immunoSEQ multiplex PCR, while TCRdb's copy carries only in-frame clones and drops some. The table lists fewer than 450,000 clones, over 70% of them singletons. The sequencing sample was made of peripheral blood. The clonotype was recovered from a woman aged 50 to 65 with COVID-19, enrolled during active disease.

The DNA of the CDR3 is TGTGCCAGCCTAACAGCCGACCGCTACGAGCAGTACTTC. Amino acid sequence: CASLTADRYEQYF. The chain is built from TRBV6-6 and TRBJ2-7, with D hard to call. Trimming removed 8 bases at V and 3 bases at J, with 14 bases between. The CDR3 runs to 13 residues. The V gene's germline CDR1 is MNHNY and CDR2 SVGAGI (reference sequence).